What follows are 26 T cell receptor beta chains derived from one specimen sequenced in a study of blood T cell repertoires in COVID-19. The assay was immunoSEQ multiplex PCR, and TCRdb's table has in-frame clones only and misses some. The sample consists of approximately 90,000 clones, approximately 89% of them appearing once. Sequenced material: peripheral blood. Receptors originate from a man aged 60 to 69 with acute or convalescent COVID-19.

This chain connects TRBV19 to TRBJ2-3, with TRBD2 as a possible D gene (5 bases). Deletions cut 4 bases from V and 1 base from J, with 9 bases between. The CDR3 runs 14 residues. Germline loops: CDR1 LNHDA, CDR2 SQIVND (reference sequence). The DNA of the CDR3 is TGTGCCAGTAGTAAGGGAGCGGGCACAGATACGCAGTATTTT. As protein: CASSKGAGTDTQYF.

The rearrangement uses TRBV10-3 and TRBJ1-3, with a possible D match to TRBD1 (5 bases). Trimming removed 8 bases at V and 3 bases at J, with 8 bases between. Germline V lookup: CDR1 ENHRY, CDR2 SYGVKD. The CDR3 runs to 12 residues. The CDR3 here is CAIRGGGNTIYF. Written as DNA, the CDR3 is TGTGCCATCCGCGGGGGTGGAAACACCATATATTTT.

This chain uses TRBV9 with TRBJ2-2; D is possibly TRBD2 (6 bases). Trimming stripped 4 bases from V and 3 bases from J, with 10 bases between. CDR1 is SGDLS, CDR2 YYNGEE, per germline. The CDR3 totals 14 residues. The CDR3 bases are TGTGCCAGCAGCTGGAGGGACGACACCGGGGAGCTGTTTTTT. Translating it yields CASSWRDDTGELFF.

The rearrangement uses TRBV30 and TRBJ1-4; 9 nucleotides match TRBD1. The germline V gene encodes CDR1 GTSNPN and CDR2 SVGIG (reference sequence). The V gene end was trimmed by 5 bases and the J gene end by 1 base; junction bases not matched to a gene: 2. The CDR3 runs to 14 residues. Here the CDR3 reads CAWETGGTNEKLFF. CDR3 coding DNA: TGTGCCTGGGAGACAGGGGGAACTAATGAAAAACTGTTTTTT.

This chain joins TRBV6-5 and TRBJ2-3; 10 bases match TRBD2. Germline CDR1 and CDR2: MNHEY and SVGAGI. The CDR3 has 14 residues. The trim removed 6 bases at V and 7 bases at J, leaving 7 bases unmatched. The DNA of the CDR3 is TGTGCCAGCAGAGGTAGCGGGAGGTCGAATACGCAGTATTTT. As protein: CASRGSGRSNTQYF.

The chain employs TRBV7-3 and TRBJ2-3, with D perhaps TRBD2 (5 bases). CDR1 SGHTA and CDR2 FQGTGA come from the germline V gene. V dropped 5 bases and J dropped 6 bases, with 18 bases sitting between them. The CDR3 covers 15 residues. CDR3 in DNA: TGTGCCAGCAGCCCCAAACTAGTTTCGGGGGATACGCAGTATTTT. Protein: CASSPKLVSGDTQYF.

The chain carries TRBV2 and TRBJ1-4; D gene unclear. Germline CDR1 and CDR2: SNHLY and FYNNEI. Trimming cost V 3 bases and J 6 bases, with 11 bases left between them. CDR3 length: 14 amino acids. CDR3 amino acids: CASSESQIYEKLFF. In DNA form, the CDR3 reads TGTGCCAGCAGTGAGTCACAAATATATGAAAAACTGTTTTTT.

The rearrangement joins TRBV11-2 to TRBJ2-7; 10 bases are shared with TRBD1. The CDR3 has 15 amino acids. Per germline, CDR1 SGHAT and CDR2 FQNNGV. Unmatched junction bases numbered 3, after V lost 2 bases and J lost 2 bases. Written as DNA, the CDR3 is TGTGCCAGCAGCTTACGGGACAGGGGCACCTACGAGCAGTACTTC. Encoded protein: CASSLRDRGTYEQYF.

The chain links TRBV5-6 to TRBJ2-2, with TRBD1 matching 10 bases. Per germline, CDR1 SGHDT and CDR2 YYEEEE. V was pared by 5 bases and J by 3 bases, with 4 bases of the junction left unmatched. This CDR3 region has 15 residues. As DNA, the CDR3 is TGTGCCAGCAGAGGGGACAGGGGTGACACCGGGGAGCTGTTTTTT. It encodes CASRGDRGDTGELFF.

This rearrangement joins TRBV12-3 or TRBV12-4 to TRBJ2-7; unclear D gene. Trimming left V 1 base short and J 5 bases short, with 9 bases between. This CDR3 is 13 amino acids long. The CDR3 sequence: CASSLGYFDEQYF. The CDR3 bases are TGTGCCAGCAGTTTAGGCTATTTCGACGAGCAGTACTTC.

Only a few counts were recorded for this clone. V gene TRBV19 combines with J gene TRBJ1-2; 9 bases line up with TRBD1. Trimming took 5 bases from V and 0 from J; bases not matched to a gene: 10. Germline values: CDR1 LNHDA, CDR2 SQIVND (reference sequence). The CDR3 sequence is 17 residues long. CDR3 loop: CASSLYGTGYANYGYTF. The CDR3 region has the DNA TGTGCCAGTAGTCTGTACGGGACAGGGTATGCTAACTATGGCTACACCTTC.

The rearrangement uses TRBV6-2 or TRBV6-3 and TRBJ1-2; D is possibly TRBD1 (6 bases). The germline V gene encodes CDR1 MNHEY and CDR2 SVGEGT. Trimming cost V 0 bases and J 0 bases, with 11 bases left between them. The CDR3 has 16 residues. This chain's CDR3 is CASSYSWTAANYGYTF. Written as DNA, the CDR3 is TGTGCCAGCAGTTACTCTTGGACAGCCGCTAACTATGGCTACACCTTC.

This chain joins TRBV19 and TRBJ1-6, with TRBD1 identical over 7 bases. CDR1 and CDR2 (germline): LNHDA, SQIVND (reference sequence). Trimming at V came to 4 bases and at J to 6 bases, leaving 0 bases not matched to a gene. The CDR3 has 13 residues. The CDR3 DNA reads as TGTGCCAGTAGTACAGGGGGTAATTCACCCCTCCACTTT. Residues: CASSTGGNSPLHF. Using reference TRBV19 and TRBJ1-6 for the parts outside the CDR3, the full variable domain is DGGITQSPKYLFRKEGQNVTLSCEQNLNHDAMYWYRQDPGQGLRLIYYSQIVNDFQKGDIAEGYSVSREKKESFPLTVTSAQKNPTAFYLCASSTGGNSPLHFGNGTRLTVT.

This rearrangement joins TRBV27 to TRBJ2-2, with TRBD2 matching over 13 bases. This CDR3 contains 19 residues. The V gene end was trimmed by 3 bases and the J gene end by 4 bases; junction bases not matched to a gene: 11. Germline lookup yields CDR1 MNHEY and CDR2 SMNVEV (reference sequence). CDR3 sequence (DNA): TGTGCCAGCAGTTTTTCGAGGACTAGCGGGAGCTTGGGCACCGGGGAGCTGTTTTTT. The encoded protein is CASSFSRTSGSLGTGELFF.

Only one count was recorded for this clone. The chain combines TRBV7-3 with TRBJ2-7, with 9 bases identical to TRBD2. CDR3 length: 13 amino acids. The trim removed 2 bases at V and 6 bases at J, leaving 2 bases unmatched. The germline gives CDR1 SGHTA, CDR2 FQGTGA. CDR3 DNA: TGTGCCAGCAGCTTAGGACTAGCGTCCGAGCAGTACTTC. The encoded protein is CASSLGLASEQYF.

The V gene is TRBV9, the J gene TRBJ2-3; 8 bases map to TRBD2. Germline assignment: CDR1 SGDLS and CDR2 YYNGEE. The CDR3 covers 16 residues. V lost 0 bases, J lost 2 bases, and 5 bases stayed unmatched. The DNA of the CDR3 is TGTGCCAGCAGCGTAGGGGCGGGGGGCTTCACAGATACGCAGTATTTT. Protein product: CASSVGAGGFTDTQYF.

This CDR3 reads CAWGTGDPKAFF. The CDR3 DNA reads TGTGCCTGGGGGACAGGGGACCCTAAAGCTTTCTTT. The chain links TRBV30 to TRBJ1-1, with 10 bases identical to TRBD1. The V segment lost 5 bases and the J segment 9 bases; nucleotides outside the gene matches: 6. CDR3 length: 12 amino acids. Germline-derived CDR1 and CDR2 are GTSNPN and SVGIG (reference sequence).

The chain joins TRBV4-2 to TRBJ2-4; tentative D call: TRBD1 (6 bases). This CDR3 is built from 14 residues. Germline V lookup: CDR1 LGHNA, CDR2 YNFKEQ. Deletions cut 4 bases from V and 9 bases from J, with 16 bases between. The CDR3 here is CASSREKQGFIQYF. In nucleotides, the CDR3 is TGTGCCAGCAGCCGGGAAAAACAGGGTTTCATTCAGTACTTC.

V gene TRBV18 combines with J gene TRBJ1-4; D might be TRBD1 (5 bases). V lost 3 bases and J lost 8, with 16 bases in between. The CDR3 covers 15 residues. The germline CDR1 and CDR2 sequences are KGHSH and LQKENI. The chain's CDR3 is CASSPAQGIGEKLFF. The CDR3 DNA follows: TGTGCCAGCTCACCCGCCCAGGGTATTGGAGAAAAACTGTTTTTT.

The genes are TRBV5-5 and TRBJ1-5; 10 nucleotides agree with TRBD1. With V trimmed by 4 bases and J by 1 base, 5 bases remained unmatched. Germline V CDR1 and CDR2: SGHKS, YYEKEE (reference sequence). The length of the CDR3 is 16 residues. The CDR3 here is CASSRGQGESNQPQHF. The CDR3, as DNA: TGTGCCAGCAGCCGAGGACAGGGGGAGAGCAATCAGCCCCAGCATTTT.

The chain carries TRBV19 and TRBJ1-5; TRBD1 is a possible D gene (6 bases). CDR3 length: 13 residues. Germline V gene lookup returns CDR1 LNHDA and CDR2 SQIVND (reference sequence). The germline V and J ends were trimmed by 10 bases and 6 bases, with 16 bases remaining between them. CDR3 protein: CATRWGQGQPQHF. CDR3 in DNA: TGTGCCACCCGATGGGGGCAGGGTCAGCCCCAGCATTTT.

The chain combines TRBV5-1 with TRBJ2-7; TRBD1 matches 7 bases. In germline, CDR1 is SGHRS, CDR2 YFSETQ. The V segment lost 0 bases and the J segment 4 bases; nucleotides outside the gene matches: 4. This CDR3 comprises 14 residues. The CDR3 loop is CASSLADRVYEQYF. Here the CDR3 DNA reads TGCGCCAGCAGCTTGGCCGACAGGGTATACGAGCAGTACTTC.

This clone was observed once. CDR3 nucleotide sequence: TGTGCCAGCAGTTTCAGTGGGCGTGAGCAGTTCTTC. Protein sequence: CASSFSGREQFF. This chain links TRBV27 with TRBJ2-1; no clear D gene. This CDR3 contains 12 residues. V was cut by 3 bases and J by 9 bases, with 9 bases left in between. Germline CDR1 reads MNHEY; CDR2 reads SMNVEV (reference sequence).

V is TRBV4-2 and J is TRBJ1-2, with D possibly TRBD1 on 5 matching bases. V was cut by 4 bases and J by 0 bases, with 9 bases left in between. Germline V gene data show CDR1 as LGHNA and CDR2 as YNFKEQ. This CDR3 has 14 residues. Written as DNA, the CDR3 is TGTGCCAGCAGCCCCCGGGGGGCTAACTATGGCTACACCTTC. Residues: CASSPRGANYGYTF.

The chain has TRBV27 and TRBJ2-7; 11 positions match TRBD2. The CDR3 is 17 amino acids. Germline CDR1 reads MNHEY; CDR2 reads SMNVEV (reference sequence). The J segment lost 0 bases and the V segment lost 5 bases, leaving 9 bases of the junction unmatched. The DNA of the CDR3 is TGTGCCAGCAGTAAGACTAGCGGGGCGCCAAGCTCCTACGAGCAGTACTTC. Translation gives CASSKTSGAPSSYEQYF.

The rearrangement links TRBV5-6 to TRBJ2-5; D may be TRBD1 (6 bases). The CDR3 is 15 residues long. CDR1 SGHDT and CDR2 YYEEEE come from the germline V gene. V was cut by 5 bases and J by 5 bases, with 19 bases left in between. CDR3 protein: CASSHSGRGGETQYF. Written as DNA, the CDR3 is TGTGCCAGCAGTCATTCGGGCAGGGGCGGGGAGACCCAGTACTTC.